This TCR beta chain was retrieved from a study of shared T cell receptors in the human thymus. TCRdb's table, derived via immunoSEQ multiplex PCR, lists solely in-frame clones and lacks some. The sample includes about 500,000 clones, around 78% of them seen just once. V lost 5 bases, J lost 1 base, and 3 bases stayed unmatched. This CDR3 contains 15 residues. The germline V gene encodes CDR1 SGDLS and CDR2 YYNGEE. This sample also belongs to another study, concerning human thymus T cells. From that report: Usage of V and J genes appeared biased in thymic and blood repertoires.

The J gene is TRBJ2-3, the V gene TRBV9; TRBD2 agrees at 11 bases. The sample taken for sequencing was thymocytes. This clonotype was sampled from a boy under two years old with a congenital heart defect. CDR3 bases: TGTGCCAGCAGTGGGACTAGCGGAGGCACAGATACGCAGTATTTT. Translation gives CASSGTSGGTDTQYF. Drawing the rest from reference TRBV9 and TRBJ2-3, the complete variable domain is DSGVTQTPKHLITATGQRVTLRCSPRSGDLSVYWYQQSLDQGLQFLIQYYNGEERAKGNILERFSAQQFPDLHSELNLSSLELGDSALYFCASSGTSGGTDTQYFGPGTRLTVL.